The clone carrying this T cell receptor beta chain was counted a few times. TCRdb fed the RACE reads into MiXCR, producing one record per CDR3 protein. The repertoire holds fewer than 100,000 distinct CDR3 sequences, with roughly 10% as singletons. The sample originates from a study of human T cells and chemical hapten exposure. Described time point: patch test 3, about 24 weeks after DPC sensitization. Treatment specified: therapeutic diphenylcyclopropenone sensitization with weekly scalp DPC. V trimming: 0 bases; J trimming: 4 bases; junction bases outside the gene matches: 7. This CDR3 is 16 amino acids long. Germline V gene data show CDR1 as DFQATT and CDR2 as SNEGSKA (reference sequence).

This receptor was taken from a woman in her thirties with alopecia areata. Some clones in this sample may be carry-over from other donors' samples. The chain recombines TRBV20-1 with TRBJ2-5; 11 nucleotides line up with TRBD1. The sequencing here drew on whole blood, taken in connection with sensitization to the hapten diphenylcyclopropenone (DPC). The chain's CDR3 is CSARDLGGTGGETQYF. The CDR3 DNA is TGCAGTGCTAGAGATCTGGGTGGGACAGGGGGAGAGACCCAGTACTTC.